What follows are 14 T cell receptor beta chains derived from one specimen sequenced in a study of blood T cells in healthy people across ages. A second PCR, run for about 7 to 11 cycles, used a sample-barcoded 5' primer plus a J-beta primer mix. TCRdb fed the 5' RACE reads into MiXCR, producing one record per CDR3 protein. The top ten clones hold 3.6% of a sample with fewer than 650,000 distinct CDR3 sequences, 27% of them seen once. This sample also belongs to another study, concerning T cells of mothers and their children.

Sequences were obtained from blood. The source of these receptors is a boy aged 2 to 10 in good health.

The CDR3 protein is CASSFEESGLDQETQYF. The DNA of the CDR3 is TGTGCCAGCAGCTTCGAGGAAAGCGGACTTGATCAAGAGACCCAGTACTTC. This rearrangement joins TRBV7-9 to TRBJ2-5; D may be TRBD2 (5 bases). Germline loops: CDR1 SEHNR, CDR2 FQNEAQ (reference sequence). V dropped 3 bases and J dropped 2 bases, with 19 bases sitting between them. This CDR3 is 17 amino acids long.

The CDR3 coding sequence is TGCAGTGCTAGGACCCTCAGGGCGAGCGGGGGGTACAATGAGCAGTTCTTC. This sequence encodes CSARTLRASGGYNEQFF. The chain recombines TRBV20-1 with TRBJ2-1, with 9 bases that match TRBD2. The germline CDR1 and CDR2 sequences are DFQATT and SNEGSKA (reference sequence). CDR3 length: 17 residues. Trimming at V came to 3 bases and at J to 4 bases, leaving 13 bases not matched to a gene.

This clonotype was observed a handful of times. The chain has TRBV9 and TRBJ1-3, with D unclear. Germline V gene sequence: CDR1 SGDLS, CDR2 YYNGEE. V was shortened by 0 bases and J by 0 bases, with 7 bases between the two germline ends. The CDR3 length is 15 residues. This chain's CDR3 is CASSVEDHSGNTIYF. CDR3 DNA sequence: TGTGCCAGCAGCGTAGAGGACCACTCTGGAAACACCATATATTTT.

Only a few counts were recorded for this clonotype. The genes are TRBV27 and TRBJ2-7; D remains ambiguous. V lost 2 bases, J lost 4 bases, and 9 bases lay in between. This CDR3 region has 13 residues. CDR1 MNHEY and CDR2 SMNVEV come from the germline V gene (reference sequence). For the CDR3, the DNA is TGTGCCAGCAGTTTACGGAGCCAGTACGAGCAGTACTTC. Residues: CASSLRSQYEQYF.

This chain joins TRBV7-3 and TRBJ2-2; 8 bases line up with TRBD2. The CDR3 length is 16 residues. The germline CDR1 and CDR2 sequences are SGHTA and FQGTGA. J lost 4 bases, V lost 5 bases, and 9 bases had no gene match. DNA for the CDR3: TGTGCCAGCAGCATGGGACTAGTTGGAGCCACCGGGGAGCTGTTTTTT. Residues: CASSMGLVGATGELFF. Full variable domain (remainder filled in from reference TRBV7-3 and TRBJ2-2): GAGVSQTPSNKVTEKGKYVELRCDPISGHTALYWYRQSLGQGPEFLIYFQGTGAADDSGLPNDRFFAVRPEGSVSTLKIQRTERGDSAVYLCASSMGLVGATGELFFGEGSRLTVL.

The V and J genes are TRBV13 and TRBJ2-7, with 8 nucleotides matching TRBD1. There are 14 residues in the CDR3. The junction had 8 bases not matched to a gene; V was cut back by 4 bases and J by 6 bases. In germline, CDR1 is PRHDT, CDR2 FYEKMQ (reference sequence). Here the CDR3 DNA reads TGTGCCAGCAGCTCCGCCCCCGGGACAGGCGAGCAGTACTTC. Its protein is CASSSAPGTGEQYF.

Only a few counts were recorded for this clonotype. This chain uses TRBV2 with TRBJ1-5; no clear D. This CDR3 is 13 amino acids long. The V gene lost 7 bases and the J gene lost 2 bases, with 9 bases spanning the gap. Germline lookup yields CDR1 SNHLY and CDR2 FYNNEI. The CDR3 DNA follows: TGTGCCAGCATGAACGAGGGCAATCAGCCCCAGCATTTT. It specifies CASMNEGNQPQHF.

There are a few counts of this clonotype. The chain links TRBV20-1 to TRBJ2-3; D unclear. Germline V gene lookup returns CDR1 DFQATT and CDR2 SNEGSKA (reference sequence). The V gene lost 5 bases and the J gene lost 3 bases, with 21 bases spanning the gap. This CDR3 contains 16 residues. CDR3 coding DNA: TGCAGTGCTTGTAGGGTGGGGTCCTCGAGGACAGATACGCAGTATTTT. Amino acids: CSACRVGSSRTDTQYF.

This clonotype has just a few counts. This rearrangement joins TRBV9 to TRBJ2-7; D gene unclear. CDR1 is SGDLS and CDR2 is YYNGEE in the germline V gene. Trimming stripped 0 bases from V and 0 bases from J, with 13 bases between. The CDR3 is 16 residues long. In DNA form, the CDR3 reads TGTGCCAGCAGCGTAGGAGTGGGCGGAAGCTCCTACGAGCAGTACTTC. Protein sequence: CASSVGVGGSSYEQYF.

This chain links TRBV9 with TRBJ2-7, with D perhaps matching TRBD1 (6 bases). Trimming took off 4 bases at V and 3 bases at J, with 11 bases between the two ends. CDR3 length: 13 amino acids. The germline V gene encodes CDR1 SGDLS and CDR2 YYNGEE. CDR3 DNA sequence: TGTGCCAGCAGCCGGGACAATCTCTACGAGCAGTACTTC. This translates into CASSRDNLYEQYF.

This clonotype was seen only a few times. The rearrangement joins TRBV25-1 to TRBJ2-7; 8 bases match TRBD2. The V segment lost 3 bases and the J segment 3 bases; nucleotides outside the gene matches: 16. Germline CDR1 reads MGHDK; CDR2 reads SYGVNS. The CDR3 spans 18 residues. CDR3 DNA: TGTGCCAGCAGTGATACAGGGATGGTAGCGGGAACGGGCTACGAGCAGTACTTC. Translation gives CASSDTGMVAGTGYEQYF.

This clonotype showed up just a few times. The V call is TRBV15, the J call TRBJ1-3; no firm D call. The CDR3 length is 16 residues. Germline-derived CDR1 and CDR2 are LNHNV and YYDKDF (reference sequence). V was cut by 6 bases and J by 2 bases, with 17 bases left in between. The CDR3, as DNA: TGTGCCACCAGACCCACTAAGGGCCCCGCTGGAAACACCATATATTTT. Its translation: CATRPTKGPAGNTIYF.

This chain joins TRBV10-2 and TRBJ2-3, with a possible D match to TRBD2 (6 bases). Germline V lookup: CDR1 WSHSY, CDR2 SAAADI. The V and J ends lost 0 bases and 2 bases respectively, with 9 bases between them. The CDR3 length is 15 residues. This chain's CDR3 is CASSESGLLTDTQYF. The DNA of the CDR3 is TGCGCCAGCAGTGAGTCGGGACTCCTCACAGATACGCAGTATTTT.

This clonotype was observed a handful of times. This sequence joins TRBV4-3 and TRBJ2-4; 12 bases agree with TRBD2. In germline, CDR1 is LGHNA, CDR2 YSLEER. The junction had 7 bases not matched to a gene; V was cut back by 1 base and J by 6 bases. CDR3 length: 17 residues. The CDR3 loop reads CASSQVIASGGVNIQYF. The CDR3 DNA sequence: TGCGCCAGCAGCCAAGTAATTGCTAGCGGGGGGGTAAACATTCAGTACTTC.